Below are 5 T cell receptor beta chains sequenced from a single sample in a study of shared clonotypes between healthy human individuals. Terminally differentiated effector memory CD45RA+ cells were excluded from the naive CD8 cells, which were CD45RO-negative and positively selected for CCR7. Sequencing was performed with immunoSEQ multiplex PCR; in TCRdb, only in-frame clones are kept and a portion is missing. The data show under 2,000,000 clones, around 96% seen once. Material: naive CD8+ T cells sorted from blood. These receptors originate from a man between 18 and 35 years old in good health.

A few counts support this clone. CDR3 protein: CSGEDTEAFF. Here the CDR3 DNA reads TGCAGTGGCGAGGATACTGAAGCTTTCTTT. This sequence joins TRBV20-1 and TRBJ1-1; D is unresolved. Trimming shortened V by 7 bases and J by 5 bases, and 8 bases separated the two germline ends. The CDR3 is 10 residues long. Germline CDR1 reads DFQATT; CDR2 reads SNEGSKA (reference sequence).

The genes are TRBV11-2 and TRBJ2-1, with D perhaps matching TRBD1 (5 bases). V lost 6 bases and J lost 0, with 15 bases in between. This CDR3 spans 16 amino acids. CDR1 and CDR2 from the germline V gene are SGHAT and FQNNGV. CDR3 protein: CASRPQTVSSYNEQFF. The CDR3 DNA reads TGTGCCAGCAGACCTCAGACAGTTAGCTCCTACAATGAGCAGTTCTTC.

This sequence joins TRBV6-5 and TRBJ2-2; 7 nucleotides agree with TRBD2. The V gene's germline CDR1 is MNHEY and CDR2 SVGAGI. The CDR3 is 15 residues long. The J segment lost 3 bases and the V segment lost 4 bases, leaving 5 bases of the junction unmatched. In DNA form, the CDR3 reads TGTGCCAGCAGTTTATCGGGACTATACACCGGGGAGCTGTTTTTT. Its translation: CASSLSGLYTGELFF.

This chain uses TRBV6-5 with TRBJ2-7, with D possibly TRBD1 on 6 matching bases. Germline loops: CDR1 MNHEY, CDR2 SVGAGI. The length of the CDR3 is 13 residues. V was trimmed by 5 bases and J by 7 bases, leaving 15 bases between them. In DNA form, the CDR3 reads TGTGCCAGCAGTGACGCACAGGGTGGAGAGCAGTACTTC. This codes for CASSDAQGGEQYF.

This CDR3 is CASSPLAGGSSYEQYF. The CDR3 DNA reads TGTGCCAGCAGTCCTCTAGCGGGAGGGAGTTCCTACGAGCAGTACTTC. The J gene is TRBJ2-7, the V gene TRBV27, with TRBD2 matching over 12 bases. The CDR3 contains 16 residues. V was clipped by 5 bases and J by 1 base; unmatched bases: 6. Germline V lookup: CDR1 MNHEY, CDR2 SMNVEV (reference sequence).